Listed below are T cell receptor beta chains from one sample, sequenced in a study of blood T cell repertoires in COVID-19. Assay: immunoSEQ multiplex PCR; the TCRdb copy retains only in-frame clones and omits some. This sample has some 200,000 clones, with about nine tenths found just once. Sequenced: PBMCs or T cells enriched from blood (not recorded which). Receptors originate from a woman aged 25 to 39 who had recovered from COVID-19. Both conserved end residues are part of each CDR3. The D gene is left open where the match is weak. The listing skips clone size in some rows; elsewhere it reads once, few, many or a size class.

v_call	d_call	clone_size	j_call	cdr3_aa	cdr3_nt
TRBV9	-	once	TRBJ1-2	CASSATDGLYGYTF	TGTGCCAGCAGCGCTACGGACGGACTCTATGGCTACACCTTC
TRBV18	-	once	TRBJ2-1	CASSPLILRLGEQFF	TGTGCCAGCTCACCACTAATCCTCCGACTAGGTGAGCAGTTCTTC
TRBV7-2	TRBD1	-	TRBJ2-7	CASSPSRDRSVHEQYF	TGTGCCAGCAGCCCAAGCCGGGACAGGAGTGTCCACGAGCAGTACTTC
TRBV7-2	TRBD2	-	TRBJ2-7	CASSPIAGGLYEQYF	TGTGCCAGCAGCCCGATAGCGGGGGGTCTCTACGAGCAGTACTTC
TRBV19	TRBD1	-	TRBJ1-4	CASSAGGGLGEKLFF	TGTGCCAGTAGTGCAGGGGGAGGTTTAGGAGAAAAACTGTTTTTT
TRBV29-1	TRBD1	-	TRBJ1-3	CSVVAGGDQGNTIYF	TGCAGCGTTGTTGCAGGGGGCGACCAGGGAAACACCATATATTTT
TRBV5-1	-	-	TRBJ1-4	CASSPLGHSNEKLFF	TGCGCCAGCAGCCCCCTCGGCCACAGTAATGAAAAACTGTTTTTT
TRBV6-2/TRBV6-3	TRBD2	-	TRBJ2-7	CASSYALAGGSYEQYF	TGTGCCAGCAGTTACGCACTAGCGGGGGGTTCCTACGAGCAGTACTTC
TRBV12-3/TRBV12-4	-	-	TRBJ1-5	CASSSGDQPQHF	TGTGCCAGCAGTTCAGGTGATCAGCCCCAGCATTTT
TRBV7-8	TRBD1	-	TRBJ1-1	CASSLATTGGDSEAFF	TGTGCCAGCAGCTTAGCGACGACAGGGGGAGATTCTGAAGCTTTCTTT
TRBV4-3	TRBD1	-	TRBJ1-4	CASSPTGTGVSTNEKLFF	TGCGCCAGCAGTCCAACCGGGACAGGGGTTTCAACTAATGAAAAACTGTTTTTT
TRBV7-9	-	-	TRBJ1-2	CASSLIRDTPNYGYTF	TGTGCCAGCAGCTTGATCCGGGACACTCCTAACTATGGCTACACCTTC
TRBV5-6	TRBD2	-	TRBJ2-3	CASSLMSGGEDTQYF	TGTGCCAGCAGCTTGATGAGCGGGGGGGAAGATACGCAGTATTTT
TRBV4-1	-	-	TRBJ1-2	CASSQVITAARTGYTF	TGCGCCAGCAGCCAAGTGATAACGGCGGCCAGAACTGGCTACACCTTC
TRBV12-3/TRBV12-4	-	-	TRBJ1-3	CASSSTVGTIYF	TGTGCCAGCAGTTCCACCGTCGGGACCATATATTTT
TRBV21-1	-	-	TRBJ1-5	CASSATGGESSNQPQHF	TGTGCCAGCAGCGCTACAGGGGGGGAGTCTAGCAATCAGCCCCAGCATTTT
TRBV9	-	many	TRBJ1-2	CASSVAENSPNYGYTF	TGTGCCAGCAGCGTAGCTGAGAACAGCCCTAACTATGGCTACACCTTC
TRBV5-1	TRBD2	-	TRBJ2-4	CASSPRTSGGANIQYF	TGCGCCAGCAGCCCGAGGACTAGCGGGGGGGCAAACATTCAGTACTTC
TRBV4-2	-	-	TRBJ1-2	CASSQVVNGVYGYTF	TGTGCCAGCAGCCAAGTGGTCAACGGAGTCTATGGCTACACCTTC
TRBV5-4	-	-	TRBJ2-1	CASSTGKYNEQFF	TGTGCCAGCAGCACCGGGAAGTACAATGAGCAGTTCTTC
TRBV5-1	TRBD2	-	TRBJ2-7	CASSRLTSGGTSYEQYF	TGCGCCAGCAGCAGACTGACTAGCGGGGGGACCTCCTACGAGCAGTACTTC
TRBV18	TRBD1	-	TRBJ2-2	CASSRAGGNTGELFF	TGTGCCAGCTCACGGGCAGGGGGCAACACCGGGGAGCTGTTTTTT
TRBV11-2	-	-	TRBJ2-7	CASSSTDPYEQYF	TGTGCCAGCAGCTCGACAGATCCCTACGAGCAGTACTTC
TRBV12-3/TRBV12-4	-	-	TRBJ2-1	CASSFRNEQFF	TGTGCCAGCAGTTTCAGGAATGAGCAGTTCTTC
TRBV7-8	-	-	TRBJ1-3	CASSFGNGNTIYF	TGTGCCAGCAGCTTCGGGAATGGAAACACCATATATTTT
TRBV6-5	-	-	TRBJ1-1	CASSYYMNTEAFF	TGTGCCAGCAGTTACTATATGAACACTGAAGCTTTCTTT
TRBV18	-	once	TRBJ1-1	CASSPLQGRTEAFF	TGTGCCAGCTCACCACTGCAGGGGCGAACTGAAGCTTTCTTT
TRBV5-1	TRBD1	-	TRBJ1-3	CASSRDRVGGNTIYF	TGCGCCAGCAGCCGGGACAGAGTAGGTGGAAACACCATATATTTT
TRBV4-1	-	-	TRBJ1-5	CASSQEAVNQPQHF	TGCGCCAGCAGCCAAGAGGCAGTCAATCAGCCCCAGCATTTT
TRBV2	-	-	TRBJ2-3	CASSEAADTQYF	TGTGCCAGCAGTGAGGCTGCAGATACGCAGTATTTT
TRBV7-7	-	-	TRBJ2-2	CASSLSRQSNTGELFF	TGTGCTAGCAGCTTATCCAGACAGAGCAACACCGGGGAGCTGTTTTTT
TRBV7-3	TRBD1	-	TRBJ1-1	CASSYGQGSEAFF	TGTGCCAGCAGCTACGGACAGGGTTCAGAAGCTTTCTTT
TRBV2	-	-	TRBJ1-4	CASSATGTTNEKLFF	TGTGCCAGCAGTGCTACAGGGACAACTAATGAAAAACTGTTTTTT
TRBV5-4	-	-	TRBJ1-1	CASSLRGGTEAFF	TGTGCCAGCAGCTTGAGGGGAGGGACTGAAGCTTTCTTT
TRBV23-1	TRBD1	-	TRBJ2-7	CASSLVRTGIFDEQYF	TGCGCCAGCAGTCTCGTTCGGACAGGGATCTTCGACGAGCAGTACTTC